This TCR beta chain was sequenced during a study of cytomegalovirus exposure and HLA in healthy donors. PCR employed 60 Vbeta and 13 Jbeta primers. Assay used: immunoSEQ multiplex PCR; TCRdb lists only in-frame clones, some missing. The data hold approximately 170,000 clones, with approximately 84% observed a single time. Worth noting for this clone: Antigen unknown.

Overall study findings and caveats: After further analysis at a later stage, 16,951 TCR beta sequences were associated with HLA alleles at 0.05 false discovery rate. As immune exposure information, only CMV serostatus was available. A link between a missense DCLRE1C variant and TCR beta V- and J-gene trimming emerged from a later analysis.

The TCR originated in a woman in her forties in good health and CMV-seropositive. The specimen was PBMCs.

This CDR3 reads CATSSGTGGFYGYTF. The CDR3, as DNA: TGTGCCACCAGCAGCGGGACAGGGGGATTCTATGGCTACACCTTC. V gene TRBV15 combines with J gene TRBJ1-2; 11 bases are shared with TRBD1. The germline V gene encodes CDR1 LNHNV and CDR2 YYDKDF (reference sequence). V trimming: 3 bases; J trimming: 4 bases; junction bases outside the gene matches: 4. The CDR3 length is 15 residues.